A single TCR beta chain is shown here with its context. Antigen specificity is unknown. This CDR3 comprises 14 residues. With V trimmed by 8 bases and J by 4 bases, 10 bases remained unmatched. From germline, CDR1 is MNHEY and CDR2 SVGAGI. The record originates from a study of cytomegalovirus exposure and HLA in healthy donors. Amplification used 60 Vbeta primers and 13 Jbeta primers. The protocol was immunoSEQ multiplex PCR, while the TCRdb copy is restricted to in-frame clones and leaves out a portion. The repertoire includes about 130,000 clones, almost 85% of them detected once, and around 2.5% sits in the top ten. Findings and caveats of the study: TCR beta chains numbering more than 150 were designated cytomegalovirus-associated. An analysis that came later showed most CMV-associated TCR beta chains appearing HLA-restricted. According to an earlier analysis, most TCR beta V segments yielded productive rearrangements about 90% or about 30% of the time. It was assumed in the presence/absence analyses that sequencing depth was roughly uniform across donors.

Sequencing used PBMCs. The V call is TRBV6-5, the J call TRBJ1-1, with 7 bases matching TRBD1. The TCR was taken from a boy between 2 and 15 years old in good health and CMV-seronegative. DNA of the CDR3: TGTGCCAGCCGACAGGGATTGGGTAGCACTGAAGCTTTCTTT. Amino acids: CASRQGLGSTEAFF.